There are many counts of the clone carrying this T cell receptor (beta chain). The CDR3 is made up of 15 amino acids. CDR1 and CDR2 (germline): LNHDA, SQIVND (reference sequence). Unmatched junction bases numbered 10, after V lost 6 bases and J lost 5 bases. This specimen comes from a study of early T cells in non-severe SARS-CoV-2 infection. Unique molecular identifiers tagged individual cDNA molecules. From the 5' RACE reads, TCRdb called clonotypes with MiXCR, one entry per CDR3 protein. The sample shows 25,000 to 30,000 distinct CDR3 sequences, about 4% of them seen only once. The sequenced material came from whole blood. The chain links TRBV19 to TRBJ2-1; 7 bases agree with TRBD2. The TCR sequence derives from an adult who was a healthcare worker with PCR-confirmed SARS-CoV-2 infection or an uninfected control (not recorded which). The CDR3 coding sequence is TGTGCCAGTAGCTCCGCTAGCGGATTAGACAATGAGCAGTTCTTC. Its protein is CASSSASGLDNEQFF.